Below, one T cell receptor (beta chain) is given with its context. No antigen is known for it. Assay: immunoSEQ multiplex PCR; the TCRdb copy retains only in-frame clones and omits some. Of over 200,000 clones in the sample, 90% were seen once. The sample comes from a study of cytomegalovirus exposure and HLA in healthy donors. Study-wide findings and caveats: Some TCR beta chains (164 of them) were listed as cytomegalovirus-associated. Specific recognition of CMV antigens was confirmed in vitro for three chains (all CMV-associated).

Source material: PBMCs. The receptor's source is a woman in her twenties or thirties in good health and CMV-seronegative.

This CDR3 reads CASSPSGLAGNGYNEQFF. The CDR3 coding sequence is TGTGCCAGCAGCCCGTCGGGACTAGCGGGAAATGGTTACAATGAGCAGTTCTTC. The V call is TRBV9, the J call TRBJ2-1; 13 bases fit TRBD2. V lost 4 bases to trimming and J lost 4 bases; unmatched junction nucleotides: 11. CDR3 length: 18 amino acids. Germline-derived CDR1 and CDR2 are SGDLS and YYNGEE.